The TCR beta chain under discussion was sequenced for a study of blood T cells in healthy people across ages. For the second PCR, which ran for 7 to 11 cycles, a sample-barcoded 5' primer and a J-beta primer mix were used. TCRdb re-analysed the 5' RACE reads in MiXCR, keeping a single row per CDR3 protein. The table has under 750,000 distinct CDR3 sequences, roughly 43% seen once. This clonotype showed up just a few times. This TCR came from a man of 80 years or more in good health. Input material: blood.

The CDR3 nucleotides read TGCGCCAGCAGCCTACAGGGGAACGATGGCTACACCTTC. Translation gives CASSLQGNDGYTF. The chain has TRBV4-1 and TRBJ1-2; 7 bases are a match to TRBD1. V lost 4 bases, J lost 6 bases, and 5 bases stayed unmatched. The CDR3 is 13 residues long. Germline V gene lookup returns CDR1 MGHRA and CDR2 YSYEKL.